This TCR beta chain was recorded in a study of CD8+ T cells in alopecia areata. Study-level results: A single nonresponder leaves the baseline CD8+ expansion link to response uncertain. While patients received tofacitinib, many expanded lesional clones remained present in scalp and blood. Lesional scalp, especially alopecia totalis/universalis, showed higher clonality than normal scalp.

In its sample, this clone was seen a few times. Its specificity is not known. Investigators isolated RNA and reverse transcribed it into cDNA to act as the sequencing template. The repertoire was sequenced with immunoSEQ multiplex PCR; TCRdb's copy has only in-frame clones and lacks some. Of some 170,000 clones listed, 50% to 75% were seen once; the top ten hold approximately 16%. Sample treatment: oral pan-JAK inhibitor, 5-10 mg twice daily. Peripheral blood and lesional scalp punch biopsies were taken from alopecia areata patients. The material sequenced was CD4+ T cells sorted from blood, taken around week 55, from a patient treated with tofacitinib. The receptor comes from a human donor with alopecia areata.

CDR3 region: CASTPTGNPTDTQYF. The CDR3 DNA reads TGTGCCAGCACCCCGACAGGGAATCCCACAGATACGCAGTATTTT. The chain uses TRBV6-5 and TRBJ2-3, with 7 nucleotides matching TRBD1. The V gene end was trimmed by 7 bases and the J gene end by 2 bases; junction bases not matched to a gene: 9. This CDR3 has 15 residues. Germline V gene sequence: CDR1 MNHEY, CDR2 SVGAGI.